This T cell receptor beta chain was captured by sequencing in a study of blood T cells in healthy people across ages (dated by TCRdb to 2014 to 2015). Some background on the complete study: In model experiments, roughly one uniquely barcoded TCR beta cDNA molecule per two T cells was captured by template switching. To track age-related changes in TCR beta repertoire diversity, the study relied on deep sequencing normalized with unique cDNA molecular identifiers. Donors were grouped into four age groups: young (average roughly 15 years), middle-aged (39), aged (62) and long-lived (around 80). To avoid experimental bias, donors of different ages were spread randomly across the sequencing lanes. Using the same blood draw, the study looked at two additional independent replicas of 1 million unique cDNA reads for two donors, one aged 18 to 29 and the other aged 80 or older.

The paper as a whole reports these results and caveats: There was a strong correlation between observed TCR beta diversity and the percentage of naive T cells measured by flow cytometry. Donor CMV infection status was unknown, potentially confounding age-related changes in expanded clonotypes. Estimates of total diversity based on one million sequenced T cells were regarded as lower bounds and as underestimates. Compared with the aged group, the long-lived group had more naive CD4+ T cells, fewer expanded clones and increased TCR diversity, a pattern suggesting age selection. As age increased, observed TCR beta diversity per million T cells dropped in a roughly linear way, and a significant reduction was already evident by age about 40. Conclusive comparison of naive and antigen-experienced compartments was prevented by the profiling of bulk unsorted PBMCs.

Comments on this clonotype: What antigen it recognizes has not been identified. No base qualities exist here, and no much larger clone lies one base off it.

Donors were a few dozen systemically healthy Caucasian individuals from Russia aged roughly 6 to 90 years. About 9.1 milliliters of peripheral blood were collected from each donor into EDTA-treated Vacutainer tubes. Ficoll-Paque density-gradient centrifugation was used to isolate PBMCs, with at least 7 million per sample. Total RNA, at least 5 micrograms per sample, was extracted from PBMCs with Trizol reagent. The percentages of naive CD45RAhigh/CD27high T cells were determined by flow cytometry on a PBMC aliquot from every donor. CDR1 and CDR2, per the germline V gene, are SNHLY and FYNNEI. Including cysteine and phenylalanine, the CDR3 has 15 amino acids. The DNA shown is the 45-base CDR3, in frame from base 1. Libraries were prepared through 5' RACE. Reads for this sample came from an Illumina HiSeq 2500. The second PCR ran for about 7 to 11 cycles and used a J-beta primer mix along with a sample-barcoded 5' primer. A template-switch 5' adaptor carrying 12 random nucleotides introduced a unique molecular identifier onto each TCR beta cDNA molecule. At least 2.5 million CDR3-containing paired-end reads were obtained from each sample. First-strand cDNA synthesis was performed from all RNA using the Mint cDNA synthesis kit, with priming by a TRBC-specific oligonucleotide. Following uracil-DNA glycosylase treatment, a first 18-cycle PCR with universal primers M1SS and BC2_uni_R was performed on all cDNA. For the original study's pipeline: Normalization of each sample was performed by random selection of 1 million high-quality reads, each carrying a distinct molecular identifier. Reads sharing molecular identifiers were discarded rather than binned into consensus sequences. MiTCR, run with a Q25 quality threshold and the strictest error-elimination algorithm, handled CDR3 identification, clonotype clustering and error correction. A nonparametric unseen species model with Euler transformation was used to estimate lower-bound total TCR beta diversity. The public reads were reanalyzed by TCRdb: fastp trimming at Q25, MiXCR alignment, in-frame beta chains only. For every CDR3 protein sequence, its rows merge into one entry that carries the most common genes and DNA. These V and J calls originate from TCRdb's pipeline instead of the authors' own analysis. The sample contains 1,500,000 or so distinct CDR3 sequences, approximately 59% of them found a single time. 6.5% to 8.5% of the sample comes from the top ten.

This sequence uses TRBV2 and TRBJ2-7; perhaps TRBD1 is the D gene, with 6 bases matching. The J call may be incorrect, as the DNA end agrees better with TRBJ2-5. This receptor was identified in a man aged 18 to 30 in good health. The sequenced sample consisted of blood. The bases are TGTGCCAGCAGTGAGGTGGGGGCTAACCAAGAGACCCAGTACTTC. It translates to CASSEVGANQETQYF.